This is a list of T cell receptor beta chains from one sample in a study of beta chain features in type 1 diabetes. Assay: immunoSEQ multiplex PCR; the TCRdb copy retains only in-frame clones and omits some. The data show roughly 300,000 clones, around 9.3% seen once. The specimen was central memory CD4+ T cells from blood. These receptors came from a man aged 30-40 years with type 1 diabetes. CDR3s include the opening cysteine and the closing phenylalanine or tryptophan. Each record gives: clone size, V gene, J gene, D gene, CDR3 DNA, CDR3 protein. D genes are given only for firm matches. Clone size is stated in some rows and not others, as once, few, many or a class when expanded.

few	TRBV5-1	TRBJ1-2	TRBD1	TGCGCCAGCAGCCCGGGACAGGACTATGGCTACACCTTC	CASSPGQDYGYTF
few	TRBV29-1	TRBJ2-5	-	TGCAGCGTTGAAGCGCTCCAAGAGACCCAGTACTTC	CSVEALQETQYF
few	TRBV27	TRBJ1-1	-	TGTGCCAGCAGTTTAATATCGCAAGGGAACACTGAAGCTTTCTTT	CASSLISQGNTEAFF
-	TRBV7-2	TRBJ1-2	-	TGTGCCAGCAGCTCCCCAGGATATGGCTACACCTTC	CASSSPGYGYTF
-	TRBV18	TRBJ2-7	-	TGTGCCAGCTCACCGGACAGTCGCGAGCAGTACTTC	CASSPDSREQYF
many	TRBV12-5	TRBJ2-1	-	TGTGCTAGTGGCCCCCCCGGGAAGACGGGGGAGCAGTTCTTC	CASGPPGKTGEQFF
-	TRBV6-5	TRBJ2-5	TRBD2	TGTGCCAGCCTACTAGCGGAAGAGACCCAGTACTTC	CASLLAEETQYF
few	TRBV7-9	TRBJ2-5	-	TGTGCCAGCAACAAACTTGAGGAGACCCAGTACTTC	CASNKLEETQYF
-	TRBV6-5	TRBJ1-5	-	TGTGCCAGCAGGCTCAGCGGGAATCAGCCCCAGCATTTT	CASRLSGNQPQHF
-	TRBV2	TRBJ2-3	-	TGTGCCAGCGGGGGACTTTGGGAAACAGATACGCAGTATTTT	CASGGLWETDTQYF
few	TRBV9	TRBJ2-5	-	TGTGCCAGCAGCGCCGGGGGCGCTAGCCAAGAGACCCAGTACTTC	CASSAGGASQETQYF
many	TRBV21-1	TRBJ2-7	-	TGTGCCGGGGGGACAGCGCCTTACGAGCAGTACTTC	CAGGTAPYEQYF
few	TRBV11-2	TRBJ2-6	-	TGTGCCAGCCATGACGATGGGGCCAACGTCCTGACTTTC	CASHDDGANVLTF
few	TRBV5-5	TRBJ2-4	-	TGTGCCAGCAGCTTGGCAGGGGCCAAAAACATTCAGTACTTC	CASSLAGAKNIQYF
many	TRBV7-9	TRBJ2-1	-	TGTGCCAGCAGCGGCAGCGGACCCTACAATGAGCAGTTCTTC	CASSGSGPYNEQFF
-	TRBV7-2	TRBJ2-3	-	TGTGCCAGCAGCTTTTACACGAGGGGCACAGATACGCAGTATTTT	CASSFYTRGTDTQYF
-	TRBV30	TRBJ2-7	-	TGTGCCTGGAGTGTATCCTCCTACGAGCAGTACTTC	CAWSVSSYEQYF
few	TRBV30	TRBJ2-3	TRBD1	TGTGCCTGGGGGACAGGGCGATCAAAGCTAGCAGATACGCAGTATTTT	CAWGTGRSKLADTQYF
-	TRBV2	TRBJ2-5	TRBD2	TGTGCCAGCAGGCCCCGGCTAGCGGGGGGTCAAGAGACCCAGTACTTC	CASRPRLAGGQETQYF
few	TRBV6-6	TRBJ2-3	-	TGTGCCAGCAGTGGGGGCCCAGATACGCAGTATTTT	CASSGGPDTQYF
-	TRBV28	TRBJ2-2	-	TGTGCCAGCGGAGGATTCACCGGGGAGCTGTTTTTT	CASGGFTGELFF
many	TRBV14	TRBJ2-2	-	TGTGCCAGCAGCCCAATCCAATCCGGGGAGCTGTTTTTT	CASSPIQSGELFF
-	TRBV28	TRBJ1-1	-	TGTGCCAGCGTTTCGGGGCAGGGGAGGACTGAAGCTTTCTTT	CASVSGQGRTEAFF
few	TRBV25-1	TRBJ2-5	-	TGTGCCAGCAGTGAATACCACAGGGAGACCCAGTACTTC	CASSEYHRETQYF
few	TRBV27	TRBJ1-6	-	TGTGCCAGCAGTTTAATACAGTCCTATAATTCACCCCTCCACTTT	CASSLIQSYNSPLHF
-	TRBV5-1	TRBJ2-7	TRBD1	TGCGCCAGCAGCTTGATGGCCCTGACAGGGGGCGGCGAGCAGTACTTC	CASSLMALTGGGEQYF
few	TRBV2	TRBJ2-1	-	TGTGCCAGCAGTGTATTGCGACAGGCGGGAAATGAGCAGTTCTTC	CASSVLRQAGNEQFF
few	TRBV6-5	TRBJ2-3	-	TGTGCCAGCGGTAGGACGGTTAGCACAGATACGCAGTATTTT	CASGRTVSTDTQYF
few	TRBV9	TRBJ2-1	-	TGTGCCAGCGGGCGGGATACCTACAATGAGCAGTTCTTC	CASGRDTYNEQFF
-	TRBV2	TRBJ1-2	-	TGTGCGAGCAGTGAAGACGCGGTGGGTGGAGCTGGCTACACCTTC	CASSEDAVGGAGYTF
few	TRBV2	TRBJ1-6	-	TGTGCCAGCAGTGGAGGCAGGGGTAATTCACCCCTCCACTTT	CASSGGRGNSPLHF
few	TRBV6-1	TRBJ1-2	-	TGTGCCAGCAGTTACAGGGATGGCTACACCTTC	CASSYRDGYTF
few	TRBV27	TRBJ1-2	-	TGTGCCAGCAGTTTAGCGGGGGACTATGGCTACACCTTC	CASSLAGDYGYTF
-	TRBV6-5	TRBJ2-7	-	TGTGCCAGCAGTGCCCGGGATTCAAGTCCCTACGAGCAGTACTTC	CASSARDSSPYEQYF
many	TRBV9	TRBJ1-1	-	TGTGCCAGCAGCGTAGCTCTGAACACTGAAGCTTTCTTT	CASSVALNTEAFF
many	TRBV7-2	TRBJ2-6	-	TGTGCCAGCAGCTTGGCGGGGAGCTCTGGGGCCAACGTCCTGACTTTC	CASSLAGSSGANVLTF
few	TRBV28	TRBJ1-2	-	TGTGCCAGCAGTTATCCTTCGGGGAACTATGGCTACACCTTC	CASSYPSGNYGYTF
few	TRBV7-2	TRBJ1-5	-	TGTGCCAGCAGCCCCCCCGGAGGGCAGCCCCAGCATTTT	CASSPPGGQPQHF
few	TRBV21-1	TRBJ1-2	-	TGTGCCAGCAGCAAAGACAGGGTCGAGGACTATGGCTACACCTTC	CASSKDRVEDYGYTF
few	TRBV28	TRBJ1-1	-	TGTGCCAGCAGTTTCCTGGGGAGCACTGAAGCTTTCTTT	CASSFLGSTEAFF
many	TRBV7-8	TRBJ2-6	-	TGTGCCAGCAGCCCCCTCGTACTACACTCTGGGGCCAACGTCCTGACTTTC	CASSPLVLHSGANVLTF
many	TRBV14	TRBJ2-1	-	TGTGCCAGCAGCCCCTTCGGGACCGCCATTGGCGATGAGCAGTTCTTC	CASSPFGTAIGDEQFF
-	TRBV4-3	TRBJ1-2	-	TGCGCCAGCAGCCAAAGTGGCAGGTTCGAACATGGCTACACCTTC	CASSQSGRFEHGYTF
few	TRBV6-1	TRBJ2-5	TRBD2	TGTGCCAGCAGTGAAGGGACTGTAGCGGGGGGCCGCTCGGAGACCCAGTACTTC	CASSEGTVAGGRSETQYF
few	TRBV30	TRBJ1-1	-	TGTGCCTCTCCCGGCGTGAACACTGAAGCTTTCTTT	CASPGVNTEAFF
few	TRBV30	TRBJ1-2	-	TGTGCCTGGAGTCCAGGTTACTATGGCTACACCTTC	CAWSPGYYGYTF
-	TRBV28	TRBJ2-2	-	TGTGCCAGCAGTAGCTATCCGGGCGGGGAGCTGTTTTTT	CASSSYPGGELFF